This T cell receptor beta chain was found in a study of graft-versus-host responses after intestinal transplantation. Study-level background: Multivisceral, liver-intestinal, or isolated intestinal transplants were performed in recipients. Recipients were all induced with anti-thymocyte globulin, then given tacrolimus and steroids for 2 to 4 years. Study results and caveats: Circulating GvH clone levels at their peak were associated with HvG declines (early post-transplant). Some GvH clones appeared in ileal mucosa or blood before recipient bone marrow.

Remarks on this clone: Antigen: not known.

CDR3 length: 13 residues. Losses at the gene ends were 6 bases for V and 2 bases for J; bases not matched to a gene: 2. CDR1 and CDR2 (germline): SGHVS, FNYEAQ. The repertoire was sequenced with immunoSEQ multiplex PCR; TCRdb's copy has only in-frame clones and lacks some. Seen here are tens of thousands of clones, 85% to 95% observed once, and the top ten hold 0.4% to 0.6%. The chain combines TRBV7-6 with TRBJ1-1; 8 bases fit TRBD1. This clonotype was sampled from a human donor who received an intestinal transplant. The specimen comprised unstimulated CD8+ T cells sorted from spleen or lymph node cells, sampled before intestinal transplant. The CDR3: CASSPGGNTEAFF. As DNA, the CDR3 is TGTGCCAGCAGTCCAGGGGGCAACACTGAAGCTTTCTTT.